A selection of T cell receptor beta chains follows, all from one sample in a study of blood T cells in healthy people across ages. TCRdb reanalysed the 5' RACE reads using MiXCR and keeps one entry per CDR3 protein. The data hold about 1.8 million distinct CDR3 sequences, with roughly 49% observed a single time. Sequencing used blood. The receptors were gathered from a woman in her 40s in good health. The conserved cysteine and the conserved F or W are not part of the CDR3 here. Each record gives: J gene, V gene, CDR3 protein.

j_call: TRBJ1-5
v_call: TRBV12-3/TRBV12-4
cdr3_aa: ASSFGKTNSNQPQH

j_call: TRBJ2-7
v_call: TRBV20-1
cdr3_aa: SAGSGIGEQY

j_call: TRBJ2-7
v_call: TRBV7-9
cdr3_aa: ASSLTTGTPYNEQY

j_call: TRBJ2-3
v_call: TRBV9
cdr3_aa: ASSSSYTQY

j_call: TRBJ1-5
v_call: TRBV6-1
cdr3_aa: ASSGATGNQPQH

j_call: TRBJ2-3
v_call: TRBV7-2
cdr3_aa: ASSFLVRVGTDTQY

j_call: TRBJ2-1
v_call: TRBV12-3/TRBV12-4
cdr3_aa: ASSTQGSIEQF

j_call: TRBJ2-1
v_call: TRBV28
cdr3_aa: ASRTPRTGGGDEQF

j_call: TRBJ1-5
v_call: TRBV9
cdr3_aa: ASSVAGDSNQPQH

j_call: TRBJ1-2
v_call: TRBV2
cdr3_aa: AIPPGTNYGYT

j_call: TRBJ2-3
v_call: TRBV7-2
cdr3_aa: ASSGPAVTQY

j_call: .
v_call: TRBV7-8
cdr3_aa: ASSLRDYSYEQY